These T cell receptor beta chains were read from a single sample in a study of cytomegalovirus exposure and HLA in healthy donors. Clones were read by immunoSEQ multiplex PCR, and TCRdb kept only the in-frame ones, dropping some. The sample has 140,000 to 150,000 clones, roughly four fifths seen once. Input material: PBMCs. The source of these receptors is a male donor in good health and CMV-seronegative. The CDR3 runs from the conserved cysteine through the conserved F or W. Each record gives: clone size, D gene, V gene, J gene, CDR3 DNA, CDR3 protein. The D gene is left open where the match is weak. For some rows the clone size is stated as once, few or many, or as a class when expanded; others skip it.

NA	NA	TRBV5-1	TRBJ1-5	TGCGCCAGCAGCTTGGGGTGGGGCGGTCAGCCCCAGCATTTT	CASSLGWGGQPQHF
NA	TRBD1	TRBV6-5	TRBJ2-1	TGTGCCAGCAGTACTAGGGGACAGGGTTTCAATGAGCAGTTCTTC	CASSTRGQGFNEQFF
once	TRBD2	TRBV27	TRBJ2-3	TGTGCCACTACGGGACTAGGAAAGGCAGATACGCAGTATTTT	CATTGLGKADTQYF
NA	NA	TRBV19	TRBJ2-3	TGTGCCAGTAGTGATCTATTAGATACGCAGTATTTT	CASSDLLDTQYF
NA	TRBD1	TRBV19	TRBJ1-2	TGTGCCAGTAGTAGGAGGACAGGGAAAGATGGCTACACCTTC	CASSRRTGKDGYTF
NA	NA	TRBV28	TRBJ2-7	TGTGCCAGCACCGGGCGAAAGGGAGGCCCTAGCTCCTACGAGCAGTACTTC	CASTGRKGGPSSYEQYF
NA	TRBD1	TRBV7-9	TRBJ1-2	TGTGCCAGCAGCACCGGACAGGGGTACTATGGCTACACCTTC	CASSTGQGYYGYTF
NA	NA	TRBV4-1	TRBJ1-3	TGCGCCAGCAGCCAGACTCGACGGACAGATCAAAACACCATATATTTT	CASSQTRRTDQNTIYF
NA	TRBD1	TRBV6-5	TRBJ2-7	TGTGCCAGCAGTTACTCGGACAGGGTTGTGTACGAGCAGTACTTC	CASSYSDRVVYEQYF
NA	NA	TRBV5-4	TRBJ2-3	TGTGCCAGCAGCTTGGGAGGGAGCACAGATACGCAGTATTTT	CASSLGGSTDTQYF
NA	TRBD1	TRBV28	TRBJ1-1	TGTGCCAGCAGTTTTGGCCCGGGACAGGGAAGGACTGAAGCTTTCTTT	CASSFGPGQGRTEAFF
NA	TRBD2	TRBV7-2	TRBJ2-2	TGTGCCAGCAGGCCACTAGCGGGAGGAGGCGGGGAGCTGTTTTTT	CASRPLAGGGGELFF
NA	NA	TRBV6-6	TRBJ2-7	TGTGCCAGCAGAAACCCAGCGGACTCCTACGAGCAGTACTTC	CASRNPADSYEQYF
NA	TRBD2	TRBV19	TRBJ2-1	TGTGCCAGTAGTATCCTAGCGGTTGTCTACAATGAGCAGTTCTTC	CASSILAVVYNEQFF
few	NA	TRBV14	TRBJ2-5	TGTGCCAGCAGCCAAGATACCGCCTTCAGGGTCCAAGAGACCCAGTACTTC	CASSQDTAFRVQETQYF
NA	TRBD1	TRBV5-4	TRBJ2-2	TGTGCCAGCAGCTCCCCGGGACAGGGGGGCACCGGGGAGCTGTTTTTT	CASSSPGQGGTGELFF
NA	NA	TRBV28	TRBJ2-2	TGTGCCAGCAGTTTGCAGACCGGGGAGCTGTTTTTT	CASSLQTGELFF
NA	NA	TRBV27	TRBJ2-3	TGTGCCAGCAGTTTACTGGCGGGTGGCACAGATACGCAGTATTTT	CASSLLAGGTDTQYF
NA	TRBD1	TRBV7-7	TRBJ2-5	TGTGCTAGCAGCTTAGGACAGGGCGGAGACACCCAGTACTTC	CASSLGQGGDTQYF
NA	TRBD1	TRBV28	TRBJ2-7	TGTGCCAGCACCTTCCGGGACAGGGGCTACGAGCAGTACTTC	CASTFRDRGYEQYF
NA	NA	TRBV18	TRBJ1-1	TGTGCCAGCTCACCACCCGGGACTCGCGAAGCTTTCTTT	CASSPPGTREAFF
NA	TRBD1	TRBV5-6	TRBJ1-2	TGTGCCAGCAGCATGGACAGGGGAAAAGCTAACTATGGCTACACCTTC	CASSMDRGKANYGYTF
few	NA	TRBV6-5	TRBJ1-2	TGTGCCAGCAGTGATGACAGGTTATCCTCACGCTACACCTTC	CASSDDRLSSRYTF
once	NA	TRBV6-5	TRBJ2-7	TGTGCCAGCAGTTACTCTGGTAGCGGTGATTCCTACGAGCAGTACTTC	CASSYSGSGDSYEQYF
NA	NA	TRBV6-1	TRBJ2-2	TGTGCCAGCAGTCGGACAGCGAACACCGGGGAGCTGTTTTTT	CASSRTANTGELFF
NA	NA	TRBV4-3	TRBJ2-3	TGCGCCAGCAGCGCCAGATCAACAGATACGCAGTATTTT	CASSARSTDTQYF
NA	NA	TRBV6-1	TRBJ2-3	TGTGCCAGCAGTGAAGGGAGCGGGCGAATGGATACGCAGTATTTT	CASSEGSGRMDTQYF
once	NA	TRBV12-5	TRBJ1-1	TGTGCTAGTGGTTTTGACTTCAACACTGAAGCTTTCTTT	CASGFDFNTEAFF
NA	TRBD2	TRBV27	TRBJ2-1	TGTGCCAGCAGTCGGGAGGGCCTAGGGGACAATGAGCAGTTCTTC	CASSREGLGDNEQFF
NA	NA	TRBV19	TRBJ1-6	TGTGCCAGTAGTGCAACAGGGATTACCTATAATTCACCCCTCCACTTT	CASSATGITYNSPLHF
NA	NA	TRBV19	TRBJ2-3	TGTGCCAGTAGTAAGCCCGATGGAGGCACAGATACGCAGTATTTT	CASSKPDGGTDTQYF
NA	TRBD2	TRBV28	TRBJ2-7	TGTGCCAGCAGTTTTGGACTAGCGGGAGTTGGGAGGTACGAGCAGTACTTC	CASSFGLAGVGRYEQYF
NA	NA	TRBV5-6	TRBJ1-5	TGTGCCAGCACCCAAAGAAGTGAGGGAATTAATCAGCCCCAGCATTTT	CASTQRSEGINQPQHF
NA	TRBD2	TRBV4-2	TRBJ2-7	TGTGCCAGCAGCCCGGGGACTAGCGGGGACTCCTACGAGCAGTACTTC	CASSPGTSGDSYEQYF
NA	NA	TRBV9	TRBJ2-7	TGTGCCAGCAGCGTAGGCCCTGACTACTCCTACGAGCAGTACTTC	CASSVGPDYSYEQYF
NA	NA	TRBV7-9	TRBJ2-2	TGTGCCAGCAGCCCGGACAGTTACACCGGGGAGCTGTTTTTT	CASSPDSYTGELFF
NA	NA	TRBV19	TRBJ1-5	TGTGCCAGTAGTATTTCTATCAATCAGCCCCAGCATTTT	CASSISINQPQHF
NA	NA	TRBV27	TRBJ2-7	TGTGCCAGCAGTTCGGAGACGGCCAACGAGCAGTACTTC	CASSSETANEQYF
few	TRBD1	TRBV6-1	TRBJ2-3	TGTGCCAGCAGAGAACAGGGGGCCGGCCCAGATACGCAGTATTTT	CASREQGAGPDTQYF
few	NA	TRBV28	TRBJ2-7	TGTGCCAGCAGTTTGCGGAACTACGAGCAGTACTTC	CASSLRNYEQYF
NA	TRBD1	TRBV5-4	TRBJ2-7	TGTGCCAGCAGCTCGCCGACAGGGTCCTACGAGCAGTACTTC	CASSSPTGSYEQYF
NA	TRBD1	TRBV4-3	TRBJ1-4	TGCGCCAGCAGCAACCTTTTCAGGGGGCGGGTTGGGGAAAAACTGTTTTTT	CASSNLFRGRVGEKLFF
NA	NA	TRBV29-1	TRBJ2-5	TGCAGCGTTGAAGGGGAGGAGACCCAGTACTTC	CSVEGEETQYF
NA	NA	TRBV4-3	TRBJ2-5	TGCGCCAGCAGCCAAGATCTAAGGGGGGGCTATCAAGAGACCCAGTACTTC	CASSQDLRGGYQETQYF
NA	NA	TRBV11-2	TRBJ2-5	TGTGCCAGCAGCTTAATCAAAGAGACCCAGTACTTC	CASSLIKETQYF
once	TRBD2	TRBV10-3	TRBJ2-1	TGTGCCATCAGTTCCGGGACTAGCGGATACAATGAGCAGTTCTTC	CAISSGTSGYNEQFF
NA	TRBD2	TRBV5-5	TRBJ2-7	TGTGCCAGCAGCCACCCAAGCGGGAGCTCCTACGAGCAGTACTTC	CASSHPSGSSYEQYF
few	TRBD1	TRBV11-2	TRBJ1-2	TGTGCCAGCAGCGGAGGCGGGACAGGGATCTATGGCTACACCTTC	CASSGGGTGIYGYTF
NA	NA	TRBV6-5	TRBJ1-2	TGTGCCAGCAGTTACTCGGACAGTGGTCCTGACGGCTACACCTTC	CASSYSDSGPDGYTF
once	TRBD2	TRBV18	TRBJ2-1	TGTGCCAGCTCACCACCGGAGGGGACTAGCGGGAGGTTAAATGAGCAGTTCTTC	CASSPPEGTSGRLNEQFF
NA	TRBD1	TRBV7-2	TRBJ1-5	TGTGCCAGCAGCCAGGACAGGGGTGATCAGCCCCAGCATTTT	CASSQDRGDQPQHF
NA	TRBD1	TRBV14	TRBJ2-3	TGTGCCAGCAGCCCCCGGGACAGGGGGCTAGCAGATACGCAGTATTTT	CASSPRDRGLADTQYF